This T cell receptor beta chain was observed in a study of blood T cell repertoires in COVID-19. Across the whole study: Sample material is recorded as cDNA or gDNA derived from T cells, B-cell-depleted T cells, or PBMCs.

Study processing details: Amplified reference gene primers provided the basis for estimating nucleated cell counts. Measured with immunoSEQ multiplex PCR; TCRdb has only the in-frame clones, and not every one. V and J calls and clone size are those listed in that table; D and trimming were worked out from the DNA. This sample has 250,000 or so clones, with around 86% found just once. CDR3 length: 14 amino acids. Germline V gene lookup returns CDR1 SNHLY and CDR2 FYNNEI. J gave up 4 bases and V 7 bases, and 7 bases lay outside the gene matches. Only one count was recorded for this clone. The receptor was derived from a woman aged 40 to 49 who had recovered from COVID-19. Sequenced sample: peripheral blood. V and J are TRBV2 and TRBJ1-3, with 7 bases identical to TRBD1. CDR3 nucleotides: TGTGCCAGCAACGGAGGGGGCGCCGGAAACACCATATATTTT. Protein: CASNGGGAGNTIYF.